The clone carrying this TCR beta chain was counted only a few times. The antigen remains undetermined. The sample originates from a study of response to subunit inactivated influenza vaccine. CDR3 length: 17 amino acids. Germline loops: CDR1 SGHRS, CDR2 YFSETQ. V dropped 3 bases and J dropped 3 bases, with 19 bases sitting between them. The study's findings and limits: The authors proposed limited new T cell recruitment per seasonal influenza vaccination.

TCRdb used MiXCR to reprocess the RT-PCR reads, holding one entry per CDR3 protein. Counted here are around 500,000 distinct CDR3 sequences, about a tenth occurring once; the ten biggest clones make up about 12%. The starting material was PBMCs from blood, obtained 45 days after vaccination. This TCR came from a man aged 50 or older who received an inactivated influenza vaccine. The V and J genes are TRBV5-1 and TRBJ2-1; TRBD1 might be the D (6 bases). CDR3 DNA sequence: TGCGCCAGCAGCTATGGGCACAGGGATACCCTCTACAATGAGCAGTTCTTC. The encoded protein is CASSYGHRDTLYNEQFF.